This T cell receptor beta chain appears in the sequencing data of a study of cytomegalovirus exposure and HLA in healthy donors. Germline loops: CDR1 SQVTM, CDR2 ANQGSEA. The CDR3 contains 14 residues. Trimming took off 6 bases at V and 2 bases at J, with 14 bases between the two ends. PCR was performed using 60 Vbeta and 13 Jbeta primers. Data came from immunoSEQ multiplex PCR; TCRdb stores just in-frame clones and leaves some out. The sample records 120,000 or so clones, just over 65% being singletons. The sequenced sample consisted of PBMCs. The chain couples TRBV29-1 to TRBJ1-5; tentative D call: TRBD1 (5 bases). This clonotype was obtained from a man between 18 and 29 years old in good health and CMV-seronegative. In DNA, the CDR3 is TGCAGCGTGGCGGGGCTCGGTGGCAATCAGCCCCAGCATTTT. Protein: CSVAGLGGNQPQHF.